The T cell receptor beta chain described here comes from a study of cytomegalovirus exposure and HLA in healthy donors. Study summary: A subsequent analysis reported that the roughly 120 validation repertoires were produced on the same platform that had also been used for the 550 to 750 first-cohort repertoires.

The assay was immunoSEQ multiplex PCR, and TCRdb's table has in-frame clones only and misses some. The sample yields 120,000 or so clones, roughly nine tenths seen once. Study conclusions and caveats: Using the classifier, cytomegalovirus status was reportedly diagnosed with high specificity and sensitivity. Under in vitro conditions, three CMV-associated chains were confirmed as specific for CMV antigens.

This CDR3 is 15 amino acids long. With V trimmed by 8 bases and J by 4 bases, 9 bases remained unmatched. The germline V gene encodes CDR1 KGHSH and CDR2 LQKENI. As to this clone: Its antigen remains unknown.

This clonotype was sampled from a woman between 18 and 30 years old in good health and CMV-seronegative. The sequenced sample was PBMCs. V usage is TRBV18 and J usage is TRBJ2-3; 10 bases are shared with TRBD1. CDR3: CASTGTGEEADTQYF. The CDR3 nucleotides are TGTGCCAGCACTGGGACAGGGGAAGAGGCAGATACGCAGTATTTT.